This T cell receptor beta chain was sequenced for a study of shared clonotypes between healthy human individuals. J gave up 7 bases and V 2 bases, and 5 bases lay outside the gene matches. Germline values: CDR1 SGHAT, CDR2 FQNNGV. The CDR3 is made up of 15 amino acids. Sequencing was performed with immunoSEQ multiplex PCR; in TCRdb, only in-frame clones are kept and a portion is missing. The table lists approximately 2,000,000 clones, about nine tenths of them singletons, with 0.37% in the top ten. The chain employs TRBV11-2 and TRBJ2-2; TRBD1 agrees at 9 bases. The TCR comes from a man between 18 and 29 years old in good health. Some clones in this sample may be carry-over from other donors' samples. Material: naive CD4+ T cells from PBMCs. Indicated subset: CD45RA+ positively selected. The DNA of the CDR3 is TGTGCCAGCAGCTTATTACAGGGGGCGGTCGGGGAGCTGTTTTTT. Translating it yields CASSLLQGAVGELFF. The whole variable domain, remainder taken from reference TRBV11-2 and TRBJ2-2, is EAGVAQSPRYKIIEKRQSVAFWCNPISGHATLYWYQQILGQGPKLLIQFQNNGVVDDSQLPKDRFSAERLKGVDSTLKIQPAKLEDSAVYLCASSLLQGAVGELFFGEGSRLTVL.